Listed below are T cell receptor beta chains from one sample, sequenced in a study of vaccination and CD4 T cells after COVID-19. These TCRs are of unknown antigen specificity. TCRdb called the PCR reads again in MiXCR, with one record for every CDR3 protein. The table records some 1,400 distinct CDR3 sequences, around 12% of them present only once. Input material: CD4+ T cells from blood, cultured in vitro. These receptors were collected from a human donor in good health. Each CDR3 is given with its conserved first and last residue. A D gene is named only where the DNA matches it firmly. A row's size may be missing; if present it is once, few, many or a size class.

TRBJ2-7 . large 12 TRBV20-1 TGCAGTGCTCCCGACAGGACCTACGAGCAGTACTTC CSAPDRTYEQYF
TRBJ1-2 . large 13 TRBV7-9 TGTGCCAGCAGTATTATTTCTTCCTATGGCTACACCTTC CASSIISSYGYTF
TRBJ2-1 TRBD2 large 14 TRBV7-6 TGTGCCAGCAGCACTAGCGGGAGGGGGAATGAGCAGTTCTTC CASSTSGRGNEQFF
TRBJ2-7 TRBD2 medium-sized 13 TRBV20-1 TGCAGTGCTCCGGGGACTAGATCCTACGAGCAGTACTTC CSAPGTRSYEQYF
TRBJ2-7 TRBD1 medium-sized 15 TRBV10-3 TGTGCCATCAGTGGTAGTGGGACAGTATCCTACGAGCAGTACTTC CAISGSGTVSYEQYF
TRBJ2-3 . few 13 TRBV30 TGTGCCTGGAGTAGTGCTAGCACAGATACGCAGTATTTT CAWSSASTDTQYF
TRBJ1-2 . medium-sized 13 TRBV29-1 TGCAGCGTTGGAGGGGGGCAGGGCTATGGCTACACCTTC CSVGGGQGYGYTF
TRBJ1-2 . few 12 TRBV29-1 TGCAGCGCTATAGACACGTACTATGGCTACACCTTC CSAIDTYYGYTF
TRBJ1-6 . . 15 TRBV9 TGTGCCAGCAGCGTTTCCAGCTCCTATAATTCACCCCTCCACTTT CASSVSSSYNSPLHF
TRBJ1-1 . large 12 TRBV7-9 TGTGCCAGCAGCTCCTACCCCACTGAAGCTTTCTTT CASSSYPTEAFF
TRBJ1-2 . medium-sized 16 TRBV7-9 TGTGCCAGCAGCTTGGGGCCCAAGGACAGAAATTATGGCTACACCTTC CASSLGPKDRNYGYTF
TRBJ2-1 TRBD2 . 16 TRBV5-5 TGTGCCAGCAGCATAGGACTAGCGGGGGCCTACAATGAGCAGTTCTTC CASSIGLAGAYNEQFF
TRBJ1-6 . . 12 TRBV12-3/TRBV12-4 TGTGCCAGCAGTTTTCCGAGGTCACCCCTCCACTTT CASSFPRSPLHF
TRBJ2-3 . . 14 TRBV11-2 TGTGCCAGCAGCACAAGACTAAGTGGAGATACGCAGTATTTT CASSTRLSGDTQYF
TRBJ1-1 . few 13 TRBV18 TGTGCCAGCTCACGGAGGGGGGACACTGAAGCTTTCTTT CASSRRGDTEAFF
TRBJ2-1 . medium-sized 14 TRBV7-9 TGTGCCAGCAGCTTAGGTGCCGCTTACAATGAGCAGTTCTTC CASSLGAAYNEQFF
TRBJ1-2 . large 12 TRBV7-9 TGTGCCAGCAGCTTTCTCGTCGCAGGCTACACCTTC CASSFLVAGYTF
TRBJ1-5 . medium-sized 12 TRBV4-2 TGTGCCAGCAGCCAAGATAATCAGCCCCAGCATTTT CASSQDNQPQHF
TRBJ2-1 . large 15 TRBV27 TGTGCCAGCAGTTTAGCGGCGAGCTCCTACAATGAGCAGTTCTTC CASSLAASSYNEQFF
TRBJ1-4 . . 13 TRBV29-1 TGCAGCGTTGAGACAGCACTTAGAGAAAAACTGTTTTTT CSVETALREKLFF
TRBJ2-5 TRBD2 . 14 TRBV5-1 TGCGCCAGCAGCCAGGGACTAGCGGAAGAGACCCAGTACTTC CASSQGLAEETQYF
TRBJ1-1 TRBD1 . 13 TRBV3-1 TGTGCCAGCAGCCAAGGGACAGGGGCTGAAGCTTTCTTT CASSQGTGAEAFF
TRBJ2-1 TRBD2 few 15 TRBV5-1 TGCGCCAGCAGCCTAATAGCGGGAGGAGGCCCGGTGCAGTTCTTC CASSLIAGGGPVQFF
TRBJ2-7 . . 14 TRBV12-3/TRBV12-4 TGTGCCAGCAGCCCAACAGGGCCCCCTTACGAGCAGTACTTC CASSPTGPPYEQYF
TRBJ2-7 TRBD1 medium-sized 12 TRBV20-1 TGCAGTGTGCGGACAGGGGGCCACGAGCAGTACTTC CSVRTGGHEQYF
TRBJ1-5 . few 15 TRBV12-3/TRBV12-4 TGTGCCAGCAATCACCGCGACAGGAGCAATCAGCCCCAGCATTTT CASNHRDRSNQPQHF
TRBJ2-7 . few 15 TRBV5-1 TGCGCCAGCAGCTTGGGGTCCCGGTACGGATACGAGCAGTACTTC CASSLGSRYGYEQYF
TRBJ1-6 . large 18 TRBV20-1 TGCAGTGCTGCTCGGATGGTGCCTGGGAGCTCCTATAATTCACCCCTCCACTTT CSAARMVPGSSYNSPLHF
TRBJ2-1 TRBD1 large 16 TRBV7-3 TGTGCCAGCAGCTTACTAACGACAGGGGCCTCCAATGAGCAGTTCTTC CASSLLTTGASNEQFF
TRBJ1-1 . large 16 TRBV27 TGTGCCAGCTCCCCAAGGCTGGGAAGCGGGAACACTGAAGCTTTCTTT CASSPRLGSGNTEAFF
TRBJ1-4 TRBD1 medium-sized 14 TRBV7-9 TGTGCCAGCAGCCGGGACAGGGGCTACGAAAAACTGTTTTTT CASSRDRGYEKLFF
TRBJ2-2 TRBD2 few 14 TRBV5-1 TGCGCCAGCAGCTTTAGCGGGCTCACCGGGGAGCTGTTTTTT CASSFSGLTGELFF
TRBJ2-6 . medium-sized 14 TRBV19 TGTGCCAGTAGCATCGGATCTGGGGCCAACGTCCTGACTTTC CASSIGSGANVLTF
TRBJ2-5 . large 16 TRBV7-8 TGTGCCAGCAGCTTAGGGGCGGGCAACATACAAGAGACCCAGTACTTC CASSLGAGNIQETQYF
TRBJ2-7 . large 12 TRBV27 TGTGCCGGGGGGGACAGCCGCTACGAGCAGTACTTC CAGGDSRYEQYF
TRBJ2-3 . few 15 TRBV5-1 TGCGCCAGCAGCTTTGGGCGGGCCCGCACAGATACGCAGTATTTT CASSFGRARTDTQYF
TRBJ2-1 . medium-sized 14 TRBV20-1 TGCAGTGTTTTGCTTAGCCGCTCCTACAATGAGCAGTTCTTC CSVLLSRSYNEQFF
TRBJ2-5 . medium-sized 16 TRBV2 TGTGCCAGCAGTGAAGGAGGGAGAGCACGTCAAGAGACCCAGTACTTC CASSEGGRARQETQYF
TRBJ1-3 . . 15 TRBV6-5 TGTGCCAGCAGTTACACGGGTTCATCTGGAGACACCATATATTTT CASSYTGSSGDTIYF
TRBJ1-2 TRBD1 large 13 TRBV10-3 TGTGCCATCAGGGGACAGGACAACTATGGCTACACCTTC CAIRGQDNYGYTF
TRBJ2-1 . . 15 TRBV7-3 TGTGCCAGCAGCTTAAATAGGGGCTCCTACAATGAGCAGTTCTTC CASSLNRGSYNEQFF
TRBJ1-4 . medium-sized 14 TRBV6-1 TGTGCCAGCAGTAGTCGGGGGAATAATGAAAAACTGTTTTTT CASSSRGNNEKLFF
TRBJ2-7 . . 13 TRBV14 TGTGCCAGCAGCCAAGGCTACAGGGCCGGGCAGTACTTC CASSQGYRAGQYF
TRBJ2-7 TRBD1 . 15 TRBV5-1 TGCGCCAGCAGCAGGGACGGGACAGGGGCGATTGAGCAGTACTTC CASSRDGTGAIEQYF
TRBJ1-2 . . 12 TRBV3-1 TGTGCCAGCAGCTCGGGGAACTATGGCTACACCTTC CASSSGNYGYTF
TRBJ1-5 . few 15 TRBV23-1 TGCGCCAGCAGTCGGGCAGGGAAGAGCAATCAGCCCCAGCATTTT CASSRAGKSNQPQHF
TRBJ1-6 . . 15 TRBV5-1 TGCGCCAGCAGCGCAGGGGACCAATCTGGAGCACCCCTCCACTTT CASSAGDQSGAPLHF
TRBJ1-5 TRBD1 large 16 TRBV20-1 TGCAGTGCGTACGGGACAGGGGGGATTGGCAATCAGCCCCAGCATTTT CSAYGTGGIGNQPQHF
TRBJ1-2 . large 11 TRBV6-1 TGTGCCAGCAGTGAACGGTTGGGCTACACCTTC CASSERLGYTF
TRBJ1-1 . medium-sized 12 TRBV28 TGTGCCAGCAGTTTAAGGGACACTGAAGCTTTCTTT CASSLRDTEAFF
TRBJ2-5 TRBD1 few 15 TRBV12-3/TRBV12-4 TGTGCCAGCAGCCCGGGACAGTCCGAAGGAGAGACCCAGTACTTC CASSPGQSEGETQYF
TRBJ1-5 . few 13 TRBV9 TGTGCCAGCAGCGTAGATCCCAGCCAGCCCCAGCATTTT CASSVDPSQPQHF
TRBJ2-7 . medium-sized 14 TRBV7-2 TGTGCCAGCAGCTTAGGTCTAGGGGCCGACGAGCAGTACTTC CASSLGLGADEQYF
TRBJ2-1 TRBD2 . 16 TRBV27 TGTGCCAGCAGTAGACTAGCGGTGAGCTCCTACAATGAGCAGTTCTTC CASSRLAVSSYNEQFF
TRBJ2-2 TRBD1 large 16 TRBV6-1 TGTGCCAGCAGTATCCAGGACAGGGGTGCCACCGGGGAGCTGTTTTTT CASSIQDRGATGELFF